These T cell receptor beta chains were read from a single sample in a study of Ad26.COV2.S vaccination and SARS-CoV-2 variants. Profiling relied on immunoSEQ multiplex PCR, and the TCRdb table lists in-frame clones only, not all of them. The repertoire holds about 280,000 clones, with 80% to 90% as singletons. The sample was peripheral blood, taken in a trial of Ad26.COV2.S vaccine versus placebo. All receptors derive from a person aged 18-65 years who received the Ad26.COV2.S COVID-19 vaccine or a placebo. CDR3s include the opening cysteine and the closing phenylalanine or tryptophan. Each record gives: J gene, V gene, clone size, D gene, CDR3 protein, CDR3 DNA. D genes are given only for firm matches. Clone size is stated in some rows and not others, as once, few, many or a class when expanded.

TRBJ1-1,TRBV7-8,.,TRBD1,CASSLASRGRNEAFF,TGTGCCAGCAGCTTAGCCAGCAGGGGGCGGAATGAAGCTTTCTTT
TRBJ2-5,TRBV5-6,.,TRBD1,CASSLDFRQGAWETQYF,TGTGCCAGCAGCTTGGATTTTCGCCAGGGGGCTTGGGAGACCCAGTACTTC
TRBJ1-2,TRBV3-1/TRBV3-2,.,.,CASSQFSGTNYGYTF,TGTGCCAGCAGCCAATTTTCGGGGACTAACTATGGCTACACCTTC
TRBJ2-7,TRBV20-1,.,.,CSARQGGEQYF,TGCAGTGCACGACAGGGAGGAGAGCAGTACTTC
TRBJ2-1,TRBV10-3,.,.,CAISEGLQDYNEQFF,TGTGCCATCAGTGAAGGTCTCCAGGACTACAATGAGCAGTTCTTC
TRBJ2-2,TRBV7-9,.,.,CASSWRINRDTGELFF,TGTGCCAGCAGCTGGCGAATTAACAGGGATACCGGGGAGCTGTTTTTT
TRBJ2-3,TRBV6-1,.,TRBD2,CASSGASGNTDTQYF,TGTGCCAGCAGTGGAGCTAGCGGGAACACAGATACGCAGTATTTT
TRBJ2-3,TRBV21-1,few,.,CASSKIAGSRSGIGADTQYF,TGTGCCAGCAGCAAAATTGCTGGCTCAAGATCGGGGATCGGGGCAGATACGCAGTATTTT
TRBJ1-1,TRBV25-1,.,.,CASSDSTSPRGAFF,TGTGCCAGCAGTGACTCCACATCCCCCCGTGGAGCTTTCTTT
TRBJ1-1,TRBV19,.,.,CASRSRTNTEAFF,TGTGCCAGTAGGTCCAGGACGAACACTGAAGCTTTCTTT
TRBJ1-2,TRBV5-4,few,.,CASSLDGRDYGYTF,TGTGCCAGCAGCTTGGATGGGAGAGACTATGGCTACACCTTC
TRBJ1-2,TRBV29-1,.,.,CSVGSYGYTF,TGCAGCGTTGGGAGCTATGGCTACACCTTC
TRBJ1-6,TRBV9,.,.,CASSNRDTGMYSYNSPLHF,TGTGCCAGCAGTAACCGGGACACAGGGATGTACTCCTATAATTCACCCCTCCACTTT
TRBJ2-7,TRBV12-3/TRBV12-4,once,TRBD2,CASSAGTSIEQYF,TGTGCCAGCAGTGCCGGGACTAGTATCGAGCAGTACTTC
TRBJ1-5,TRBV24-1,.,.,CATSASGGDSNQPQHF,TGTGCCACCAGTGCCTCCGGTGGGGATAGCAATCAGCCCCAGCATTTT
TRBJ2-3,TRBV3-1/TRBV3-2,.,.,CASSHKRRGDSDTQYF,TGTGCCAGCAGCCATAAGAGGAGGGGGGACTCAGATACGCAGTATTTT
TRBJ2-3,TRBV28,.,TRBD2,CASCFRPGLAGGRTDTQYF,TGTGCCAGCTGTTTCCGTCCGGGACTAGCGGGAGGGAGGACAGATACGCAGTATTTT
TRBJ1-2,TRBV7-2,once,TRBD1,CASSFTGTELYGYTF,TGTGCCAGCAGCTTCACCGGGACAGAACTCTATGGCTACACCTTC
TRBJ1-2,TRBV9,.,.,CASSVELDPGRGYGYTF,TGTGCCAGCAGCGTAGAATTGGACCCCGGCAGGGGCTATGGCTACACCTTC
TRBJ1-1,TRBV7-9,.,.,CASSYREIEAFF,TGTGCCAGCAGCTACCGGGAGATCGAAGCTTTCTTT
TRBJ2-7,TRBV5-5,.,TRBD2,CASSSAGGVAALYEQYF,TGTGCCAGCAGCTCCGCGGGAGGGGTAGCGGCCCTCTACGAGCAGTACTTC
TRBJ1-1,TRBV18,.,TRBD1,CASSLDRGHTEAFF,TGTGCCAGCTCACTAGACAGGGGGCACACTGAAGCTTTCTTT
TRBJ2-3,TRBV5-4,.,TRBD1,CASSLVVIGTGTDTQYF,TGTGCCAGCAGCCTGGTAGTGATAGGGACAGGCACAGATACGCAGTATTTT
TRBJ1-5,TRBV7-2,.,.,CASSLILGGNQPQHF,TGTGCCAGCAGCTTAATTTTGGGGGGGAATCAGCCCCAGCATTTT
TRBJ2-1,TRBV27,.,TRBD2,CASSSWTSGNNEQFF,TGTGCCAGCAGTTCCTGGACTAGCGGTAACAATGAGCAGTTCTTC
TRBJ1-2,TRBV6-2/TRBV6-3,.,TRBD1,CASSLQETGVIDGYTF,TGTGCCAGCAGTTTACAGGAGACAGGGGTGATAGACGGCTACACCTTC
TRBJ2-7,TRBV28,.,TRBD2,CASGFIAGTSYEQYF,TGTGCCAGCGGGTTTATAGCGGGTACCTCCTACGAGCAGTACTTC
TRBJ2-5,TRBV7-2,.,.,CASSLVRARQETQYF,TGTGCCAGCAGCTTAGTAAGGGCTCGTCAAGAGACCCAGTACTTC
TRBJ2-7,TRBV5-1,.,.,CASSLANRASIYEQYF,TGCGCCAGCAGCTTGGCCAACAGGGCGAGTATATACGAGCAGTACTTC
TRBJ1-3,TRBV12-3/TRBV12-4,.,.,CASSNRAGNTIYF,TGTGCCAGCAGCAACAGGGCAGGAAACACCATATATTTT
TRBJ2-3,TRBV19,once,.,CASSSGILADTQYF,TGTGCCAGTAGTTCAGGGATTCTCGCAGATACGCAGTATTTT
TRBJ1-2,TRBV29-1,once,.,CSVERVDYGYTF,TGCAGCGTTGAGAGGGTGGACTATGGCTACACCTTC
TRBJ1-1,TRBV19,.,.,CALHRGTEAFF,TGTGCCCTCCATAGGGGGACTGAAGCTTTCTTT
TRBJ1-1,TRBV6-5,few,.,CATTPNTEAFF,TGTGCCACTACACCGAACACTGAAGCTTTCTTT
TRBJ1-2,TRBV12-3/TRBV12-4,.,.,CATRQTINYGYTF,TGTGCCACCAGACAGACTATTAACTATGGCTACACCTTC
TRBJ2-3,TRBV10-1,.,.,CASGDSTDTQYF,TGCGCCAGCGGAGACAGCACAGATACGCAGTATTTT
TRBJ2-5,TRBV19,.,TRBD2,CASSIGGGAYETQYF,TGTGCCAGTAGTATCGGCGGGGGGGCCTATGAGACCCAGTACTTC
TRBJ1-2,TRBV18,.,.,CASSSGLANYGYTF,TGTGCCAGCTCTTCAGGGTTGGCTAACTATGGCTACACCTTC
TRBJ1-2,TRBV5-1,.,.,CASSLRVNYGYTF,TGCGCCAGCAGCCTAAGAGTTAACTATGGCTACACCTTC
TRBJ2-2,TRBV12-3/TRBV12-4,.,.,CASAKFPGELFF,TGTGCCAGCGCCAAGTTTCCCGGGGAGCTGTTTTTT
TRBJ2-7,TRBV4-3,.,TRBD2,CASSHRSGGSYEQYF,TGCGCCAGCAGCCACCGTAGCGGGGGCTCCTACGAGCAGTACTTC
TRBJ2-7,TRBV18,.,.,CASSPGPNIYYEQYF,TGTGCCAGCTCACCCGGCCCGAACATTTACTACGAGCAGTACTTC
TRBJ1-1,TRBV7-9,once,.,CASSQYGGVTEAFF,TGTGCCAGCAGCCAATATGGGGGGGTCACTGAAGCTTTCTTT
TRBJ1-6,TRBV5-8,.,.,CASSQEFNSPLHF,TGTGCCAGCAGCCAGGAGTTTAATTCACCCCTCCACTTT
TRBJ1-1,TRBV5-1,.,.,CASSLSSANTEAFF,TGCGCCAGCAGCTTGTCGTCAGCGAACACTGAAGCTTTCTTT
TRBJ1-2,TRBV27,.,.,CASTKQGTSGYTF,TGTGCCAGCACAAAACAGGGTACCTCTGGCTACACCTTC
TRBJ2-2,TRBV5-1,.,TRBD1,CASSLPGQGGTGELFF,TGCGCCAGCAGCTTGCCGGGACAGGGGGGCACCGGGGAGCTGTTTTTT
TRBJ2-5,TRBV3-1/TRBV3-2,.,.,CASSPRREVETQYF,TGTGCCAGCAGCCCGCGGAGGGAGGTGGAGACCCAGTACTTC
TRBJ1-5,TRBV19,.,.,CASSIGRRASGQPQHF,TGTGCCAGTAGTATAGGGCGCAGGGCATCGGGTCAGCCCCAGCATTTT
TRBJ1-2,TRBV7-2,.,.,CASSSTHPYGYTF,TGTGCCAGCAGCTCCACTCACCCCTATGGCTACACCTTC
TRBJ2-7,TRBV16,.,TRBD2,CASSQGRGPAEQYF,TGTGCCAGCAGCCAAGGGAGGGGACCCGCCGAGCAGTACTTC
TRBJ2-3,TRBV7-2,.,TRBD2,CASSYPSGSGGAGADTQYF,TGTGCCAGCAGCTACCCGTCGGGTAGCGGGGGGGCCGGGGCAGATACGCAGTATTTT
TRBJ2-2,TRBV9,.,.,CASSVGSGAGELFF,TGTGCCAGCAGCGTAGGGTCCGGCGCCGGGGAGCTGTTTTTT
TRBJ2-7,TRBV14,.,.,CASSQLGSGYEQYF,TGTGCCAGCAGCCAACTCGGGTCGGGTTACGAGCAGTACTTC
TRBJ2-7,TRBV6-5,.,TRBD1,CASSRSGQGAYEQYF,TGTGCCAGCAGCCGATCGGGACAGGGGGCTTACGAGCAGTACTTC
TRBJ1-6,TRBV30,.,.,CAWSVPGLVASPLHF,TGTGCCTGGAGTGTACCGGGTCTAGTAGCCTCACCCCTCCACTTT
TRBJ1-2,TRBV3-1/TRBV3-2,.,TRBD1,CASSQQGANGYTF,TGTGCCAGCAGCCAACAGGGGGCGAATGGCTACACCTTC
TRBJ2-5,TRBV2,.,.,CASSPPRGGQRETQYF,TGTGCCAGCAGCCCTCCCAGGGGGGGGCAGCGAGAGACCCAGTACTTC
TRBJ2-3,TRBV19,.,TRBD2,CASRGTSGVTDTQYF,TGTGCCAGTAGGGGGACTAGCGGGGTCACAGATACGCAGTATTTT